The 8 T cell receptor beta chains below come from one sample, sequenced in a study of cytomegalovirus exposure and HLA in healthy donors. The PCR made use of 60 Vbeta and 13 Jbeta primers. Sequencing used immunoSEQ multiplex PCR; TCRdb keeps in-frame clones, though not all of them. This sample has 100,000 or so clones, with about three quarters found just once. Sequencing was carried out using PBMCs. The receptors stem from a female donor in good health and CMV-seropositive.

This chain uses TRBV19 with TRBJ2-3, with a possible D match to TRBD1 (6 bases). The CDR3 runs 16 residues. V lost 4 bases and J 8 bases, leaving 22 bases between the germline ends. Germline-derived CDR1 and CDR2 are LNHDA and SQIVND (reference sequence). CDR3 region: CASSTDSSALGSTQYF. For the CDR3, the DNA is TGTGCCAGTAGTACGGACAGTAGCGCCCTAGGTAGTACGCAGTATTTT.

The chain combines TRBV5-5 with TRBJ2-3; D is undetermined. CDR1 SGHKS and CDR2 YYEKEE come from the germline V gene (reference sequence). V dropped 4 bases and J dropped 1 base, with 10 bases sitting between them. This CDR3 is 14 amino acids long. CDR3 in amino acids: CASSELSGTDTQYF. CDR3 sequence (DNA): TGTGCCAGCAGCGAACTTTCTGGCACAGATACGCAGTATTTT.

This clone was seen ten or more times. The chain couples TRBV25-1 to TRBJ2-7; the D gene is possibly TRBD2 (6 bases). This CDR3 has 12 residues. Trimming took off 2 bases at V and 7 bases at J, with 9 bases between the two ends. From germline, CDR1 is MGHDK and CDR2 SYGVNS. The CDR3 coding sequence is TGTGCCAGCAGTGAACGACGGGAGGAGCAGTACTTC. This codes for CASSERREEQYF.

V is TRBV6-5 and J is TRBJ1-5, with 7 nucleotides matching TRBD1. The V gene's germline CDR1 is MNHEY and CDR2 SVGAGI. This CDR3 has 13 amino acids. After removal of 5 bases from V and 3 bases from J, the junction contained 1 base not matched to a gene. The CDR3, as DNA: TGTGCCAGCAGTGGACAGGTCAATCAGCCCCAGCATTTT. It codes for CASSGQVNQPQHF.

This sequence joins TRBV30 and TRBJ2-1; 7 bases are a match to TRBD2. J lost 7 bases, V lost 2 bases, and 2 bases had no gene match. The length of the CDR3 is 12 residues. CDR1 is GTSNPN and CDR2 is SVGIG in the germline V gene (reference sequence). CDR3: CAWSLSGNEQFF. The CDR3 DNA is TGTGCCTGGAGTCTTAGCGGGAATGAGCAGTTCTTC.

The genes are TRBV18 and TRBJ1-1; D unclear. Germline-derived CDR1 and CDR2 are KGHSH and LQKENI. Between the trimmed V and J ends, which lost 2 bases and 5 bases, there was a span of 9 bases. The CDR3 contains 13 residues. CDR3 residues: CASSPSPGTEAFF. DNA for the CDR3: TGTGCCAGCTCACCATCTCCGGGGACTGAAGCTTTCTTT.

The chain joins TRBV11-2 to TRBJ2-2; 15 bases are a match to TRBD2. Trimming removed 1 base from V and 0 bases from J; junction bases left unmatched: 3. The germline V gene has CDR1 SGHAT and CDR2 FQNNGV. This CDR3 has 19 residues. CDR3 sequence: CASSLGTSGGASNTGELFF. In nucleotides, the CDR3 is TGTGCCAGCAGCTTAGGGACTAGCGGGGGGGCTTCGAACACCGGGGAGCTGTTTTTT. Complete variable domain (other parts from reference TRBV11-2 and TRBJ2-2): EAGVAQSPRYKIIEKRQSVAFWCNPISGHATLYWYQQILGQGPKLLIQFQNNGVVDDSQLPKDRFSAERLKGVDSTLKIQPAKLEDSAVYLCASSLGTSGGASNTGELFFGEGSRLTVL.

J is TRBJ2-7 and V is TRBV7-9, with TRBD2 matching 9 bases. Germline CDR1 and CDR2: SEHNR and FQNEAQ (reference sequence). V was clipped by 3 bases and J by 5 bases; unmatched bases: 5. The CDR3 covers 14 residues. In nucleotides, the CDR3 is TGTGCCAGCAGCTTTAGCGGGGGTGCGGACGAGCAGTACTTC. This sequence encodes CASSFSGGADEQYF.